The 25 T cell receptor beta chains listed next were all sequenced from one sample in a study of cytomegalovirus exposure and HLA in healthy donors. The PCR ran on 60 Vbeta and 13 Jbeta primers. TCRdb's copy holds only in-frame clones and misses some; the assay was immunoSEQ multiplex PCR. Among about 130,000 clones listed, roughly 82% were seen once. The sample consisted of PBMCs. Receptors originate from a man between 25 and 39 years old in good health and CMV-seronegative.

The chain is built from TRBV5-1 and TRBJ2-5; D perhaps matches TRBD1 (5 bases). V lost 1 base, J lost 4 bases, and 11 bases lay in between. The germline V gene encodes CDR1 SGHRS and CDR2 YFSETQ. CDR3 size: 14 residues. The chain's CDR3 is CASSLFQGPETQYF. In DNA, the CDR3 is TGCGCCAGCAGCTTGTTCCAGGGCCCAGAGACCCAGTACTTC. Full variable domain (outside the CDR3, taken from reference TRBV5-1 and TRBJ2-5): KAGVTQTPRYLIKTRGQQVTLSCSPISGHRSVSWYQQTPGQGLQFLFEYFSETQRNKGNFPGRFSGRQFSNSRSEMNVSTLELGDSALYLCASSLFQGPETQYFGPGTRLLVL.

The table lists this clone with a few counts. V usage is TRBV7-6 and J usage is TRBJ1-1, with D uncertain. Trimming stripped 1 base from V and 8 bases from J, with 11 bases between. The CDR3 extends over 13 amino acids. Germline V gene lookup returns CDR1 SGHVS and CDR2 FNYEAQ. CDR3 region: CASSLDLDSEAFF. The CDR3 DNA is TGTGCCAGCAGCTTAGATTTGGACTCCGAAGCTTTCTTT.

The gene calls are TRBV6-5 and TRBJ1-1, with D uncertain. CDR1 MNHEY and CDR2 SVGAGI come from the germline V gene. This CDR3 comprises 14 residues. V lost 6 bases and J lost 7, with 18 bases in between. CDR3 sequence reads: CASRVQADGIEAFF. In nucleotides, the CDR3 is TGTGCCAGCAGAGTTCAAGCGGACGGCATTGAAGCTTTCTTT.

This clone has just a few counts. The chain has TRBV29-1 and TRBJ1-1; D is uncertain. The germline V and J ends were trimmed by 5 bases and 2 bases, with 12 bases remaining between them. CDR3 length: 13 residues. Germline-derived CDR1 and CDR2 are SQVTM and ANQGSEA. The CDR3 spells CSVSRTGNTEAFF. The CDR3 DNA follows: TGCAGCGTTTCTCGGACGGGAAACACTGAAGCTTTCTTT.

This clone is a singleton in its sample. The chain is built from TRBV29-1 and TRBJ2-1, with D hard to call. Germline V gene sequence: CDR1 SQVTM, CDR2 ANQGSEA. This CDR3 has 13 residues. V was shortened by 7 bases and J by 0 bases, with 10 bases between the two germline ends. The CDR3 region is CSAPRSSYNEQFF. The CDR3 DNA reads as TGCAGCGCCCCAAGGAGCTCCTACAATGAGCAGTTCTTC.

This clone showed up just once. V usage is TRBV2 and J usage is TRBJ1-1; D unresolved. Between the trimmed V and J ends, which lost 5 bases and 0 bases, there was a span of 7 bases. CDR3 length: 13 amino acids. Germline V CDR1 and CDR2: SNHLY, FYNNEI. This chain's CDR3 is CASSYQMNTEAFF. The CDR3 nucleotides read TGTGCCAGCAGTTACCAGATGAACACTGAAGCTTTCTTT.

This chain links TRBV30 with TRBJ2-4, with no clear D. The V gene lost 4 bases and the J gene lost 0 bases, with 10 bases spanning the gap. CDR1 and CDR2 (germline): GTSNPN, SVGIG (reference sequence). The CDR3 is made up of 14 amino acids. The DNA for the CDR3 is TGTGCCTGGAACAGCCAGTTAGCCAAAAACATTCAGTACTTC. It encodes CAWNSQLAKNIQYF.

This sequence joins TRBV29-1 and TRBJ2-7, with TRBD1 matching over 11 bases. The CDR3 covers 14 residues. CDR1 is SQVTM, CDR2 ANQGSEA, per germline. V gave up 5 bases and J gave up 7 bases; unmatched junction bases: 10. In nucleotides, the CDR3 is TGCAGCGTTCGCCGGGACAGGGGGTATGGTGAGCAGTACTTC. It specifies CSVRRDRGYGEQYF.

The V and J genes are TRBV2 and TRBJ1-4; D not certain. CDR3 length equals 15 residues. Germline V lookup: CDR1 SNHLY, CDR2 FYNNEI. The V gene lost 1 base and the J gene lost 4 bases, with 10 bases spanning the gap. The CDR3 sequence: CASSEGVARNEKLFF. DNA of the CDR3: TGTGCCAGCAGTGAAGGAGTCGCCCGTAATGAAAAACTGTTTTTT.

In DNA, the CDR3 is TGTGCCAGCAGTGCCGGGACAGGGGACACAGATACGCAGTATTTT. The encoded protein is CASSAGTGDTDTQYF. This sequence joins TRBV2 and TRBJ2-3; 10 bases line up with TRBD1. Germline V gene data show CDR1 as SNHLY and CDR2 as FYNNEI. V shed 4 bases, J shed 2 bases, and the junction held 3 bases outside the gene matches. The CDR3 has 15 amino acids.

V usage is TRBV19 and J usage is TRBJ2-3, with D possibly TRBD1 on 6 matching bases. Germline-derived CDR1 and CDR2 are LNHDA and SQIVND (reference sequence). The CDR3 consists of 15 residues. V shed 4 bases and J shed 4 bases, with 15 bases lying between them. The CDR3 bases are TGTGCCAGTAGTACCCACAGGGTTGGGGCAGATACGCAGTATTTT. It specifies CASSTHRVGADTQYF.

V usage is TRBV6-6 and J usage is TRBJ2-5; perhaps TRBD2 as D (7 bases). The CDR3 spans 14 residues. Trimming cost V 6 bases and J 5 bases, with 16 bases left between them. In germline, CDR1 is MNHNY, CDR2 SVGAGI (reference sequence). CDR3 nucleotides: TGTGCCAGCAGCCTTTTGAAGGGGGGGGAGACCCAGTACTTC. Translating gives CASSLLKGGETQYF.

The CDR3 DNA reads as TGTGCCAGCAGCCAAAAATGGGGAAGCGGAGCTAACACCGGGGAGCTGTTTTTT. Its translation is CASSQKWGSGANTGELFF. V and J are TRBV14 and TRBJ2-2, with D maybe TRBD2 (5 bases). V shed 2 bases and J shed 2 bases, with 18 bases lying between them. Germline V gene sequence: CDR1 SGHDN, CDR2 FVKESK. CDR3 size: 18 residues.

The V call is TRBV7-2, the J call TRBJ2-2; 8 bases match TRBD1. The junction had 8 bases not matched to a gene; V was cut back by 1 base and J by 4 bases. Germline V gene lookup returns CDR1 SGHTA and CDR2 FQGNSA. This CDR3 region has 17 residues. Written as DNA, the CDR3 is TGTGCCAGCAGCTTAGATCTAGACAGGGGCCTCACCGGGGAGCTGTTTTTT. This sequence encodes CASSLDLDRGLTGELFF.

Concerning this clone itself: A read error may account for a junction end that differs from germline. The rearrangement joins TRBV7-2 to TRBJ2-6, with D possibly matching TRBD1 (6 bases). CDR1 and CDR2 (germline): SGHTA, FQGNSA. The CDR3 runs to 15 residues. DNA for the CDR3: TGTGCCAGCAGCCCGGACAGCTCTGGGGCCAACGGCCTGACTTTC. Translation: CASSPDSSGANGLTF.

For the CDR3, the DNA is TGCGCCAGCAGCGTCGGGATGACCTACGAGCAGTACTTC. It is translated as CASSVGMTYEQYF. The V gene is TRBV5-1, the J gene TRBJ2-7; a possible D gene is TRBD2 (5 bases). CDR3 size: 13 residues. Deletions cut 4 bases from V and 2 bases from J, with 10 bases between. Germline V CDR1 and CDR2: SGHRS, YFSETQ.

Notes on this clone: This same CDR3 is encoded by further DNA sequences in the sample. The rearrangement links TRBV6-5 to TRBJ2-1; 7 positions agree with TRBD2. The V gene's germline CDR1 is MNHEY and CDR2 SVGAGI. After removal of 1 base from V and 5 bases from J, the junction contained 2 bases not matched to a gene. This CDR3 is 14 amino acids long. The DNA for the CDR3 is TGTGCCAGCAGTTACTTACGGGAGGACAATGAGCAGTTCTTC. It encodes CASSYLREDNEQFF.

This clone was found a few times. The chain employs TRBV29-1 and TRBJ1-6, with D hard to call. The CDR3 length is 13 residues. Trimming shortened V by 4 bases and J by 7 bases, and 11 bases separated the two germline ends. Germline V gene sequence: CDR1 SQVTM, CDR2 ANQGSEA. Written as DNA, the CDR3 is TGCAGCGTTGTCATTGGAGCAAATTCACCCCTCCACTTT. It yields the protein CSVVIGANSPLHF.

CDR3 in amino acids: CASSTGTGGFTEAFF. The CDR3 coding sequence is TGTGCCAGCTCCACCGGGACAGGGGGATTCACTGAAGCTTTCTTT. The rearrangement uses TRBV18 and TRBJ1-1; 11 bases are shared with TRBD1. With V trimmed by 6 bases and J by 4 bases, 7 bases remained unmatched. Germline values: CDR1 KGHSH, CDR2 LQKENI. The CDR3 sequence is 15 residues long.

The V call is TRBV18, the J call TRBJ1-6; TRBD1 agrees at 7 bases. The germline gives CDR1 KGHSH, CDR2 LQKENI. The V gene end was trimmed by 3 bases and the J gene end by 7 bases; junction bases not matched to a gene: 6. The CDR3 runs 15 residues. The chain's CDR3 is CASSPMTGSNSPLHF. DNA for the CDR3: TGTGCCAGCTCACCCATGACAGGGTCGAATTCACCCCTCCACTTT. Looking up the rest from reference TRBV18 and TRBJ1-6 gives the full variable domain: NAGVMQNPRHLVRRRGQEARLRCSPMKGHSHVYWYRQLPEEGLKFMVYLQKENIIDESGMPKERFSAEFPKEGPSILRIQQVVRGDSAAYFCASSPMTGSNSPLHFGNGTRLTVT.

V gene TRBV5-1 combines with J gene TRBJ2-5; TRBD1 might be the D (6 bases). V lost 1 base and J lost 0, with 7 bases in between. CDR3 length: 14 amino acids. CDR1 is SGHRS and CDR2 is YFSETQ in the germline V gene. CDR3 DNA: TGCGCCAGCAGCTTGAGGACAGACCAAGAGACCCAGTACTTC. Translated, it gives CASSLRTDQETQYF. The variable domain in full, with the rest retrieved from reference TRBV5-1 and TRBJ2-5, is KAGVTQTPRYLIKTRGQQVTLSCSPISGHRSVSWYQQTPGQGLQFLFEYFSETQRNKGNFPGRFSGRQFSNSRSEMNVSTLELGDSALYLCASSLRTDQETQYFGPGTRLLVL.

V is TRBV5-6 and J is TRBJ1-1; D gene unclear. V gave up 5 bases and J gave up 0 bases, with 20 bases separating them. In germline, CDR1 is SGHDT, CDR2 YYEEEE. The length of the CDR3 is 17 residues. The CDR3: CASSTLSVVAMNTEAFF. CDR3 nucleotide sequence: TGTGCCAGCAGTACCCTAAGTGTGGTCGCCATGAACACTGAAGCTTTCTTT.

CDR3: CASGLGYSGAQETQYF. The CDR3 nucleotides are TGTGCTAGTGGTTTGGGCTATAGCGGGGCCCAAGAGACCCAGTACTTC. The chain joins TRBV12-5 to TRBJ2-5; 8 bases agree with TRBD2. With V trimmed by 1 base and J by 1 base, 5 bases remained unmatched. The CDR3 spans 16 residues. CDR1 is LGHNT, CDR2 FRNRAP, per germline. Combining the CDR3 with reference TRBV12-5 and TRBJ2-5 gives the whole variable domain DARVTQTPRHKVTEMGQEVTMRCQPILGHNTVFWYRQTMMQGLELLAYFRNRAPLDDSGMPKDRFSAEMPDATLATLKIQPSEPRDSAVYFCASGLGYSGAQETQYFGPGTRLLVL.

The chain combines TRBV7-2 with TRBJ2-7; 10 bases are a match to TRBD2. Trimming at V came to 3 bases and at J to 3 bases, leaving 5 bases not matched to a gene. There are 15 residues in the CDR3. Germline CDR1 and CDR2: SGHTA and FQGNSA. CDR3 protein: CASSFRLAGGYEQYF. The CDR3 DNA reads as TGTGCCAGCAGCTTCCGACTAGCGGGTGGCTACGAGCAGTACTTC.

The chain links TRBV6-4 to TRBJ2-7, with D possibly TRBD1 on 6 matching bases. With 10 bases removed from V and 5 bases from J, the gap between germline ends came to 15 bases. This CDR3 contains 12 residues. CDR1 MRHNA and CDR2 SNTAGT come from the germline V gene. The CDR3 is CATRLGGDEQYF. The CDR3 DNA follows: TGTGCCACCCGTCTAGGGGGTGACGAGCAGTACTTC.